This T cell receptor beta chain is drawn from a study of blood T cell repertoires in COVID-19. Study context: Acute and convalescent COVID-19 samples came from the United States, Italy and Spain.

CDR3 length equals 11 residues. CDR1 and CDR2 (germline): SQVTM, ANQGSEA. Trimming left V 2 bases short and J 6 bases short, with 7 bases between. Clones were sequenced by immunoSEQ multiplex PCR, and TCRdb holds only the in-frame ones, with some missing. The data contain 120,000 or so clones, around 77% of them singletons. The V call is TRBV29-1, the J call TRBJ1-2, with D tentatively TRBD1 (6 bases). Material: peripheral blood. The sequence derives from a human donor in a cohort sampled during active COVID-19. In nucleotides, the CDR3 is TGCAGCGTTGAAAAGGGGGATGGCTACACCTTC. Protein product: CSVEKGDGYTF. The entire variable domain, with the rest obtained from reference TRBV29-1 and TRBJ1-2, is as follows: SAVISQKPSRDICQRGTSLTIQCQVDSQVTMMFWYRQQPGQSLTLIATANQGSEATYESGFVIDKFPISRPNLTFSTLTVSNMSPEDSSIYLCSVEKGDGYTFGSGTRLTVV.